The present entry profiles one T cell receptor (beta chain) with its context. The data stem from a study of sequential checkpoint blockade in melanoma. Across the whole study: First-line arms were nivolumab then ipilimumab, or the reverse, randomized 1:1. Each arm's sequence ended with maintenance nivolumab.

In germline, CDR1 is SGHKS, CDR2 YYEKEE (reference sequence). The CDR3 length is 15 residues. Trimming removed 0 bases from V and 0 bases from J, with 10 bases in between. Described treatment: randomized to nivolumab then ipilimumab (arm A) or the reverse (arm B). None of the patients previously received DNA-damaging chemotherapy. Live CD3+CD8+ CD19− CD56− cells were sorted from PBMCs. TCRdb's table, derived via immunoSEQ multiplex PCR, lists solely in-frame clones and lacks some. Of approximately 10,000 clones listed, 78% are singletons. The material was CD8+ T cells sorted from blood (inferred from file names), obtained from a patient given nivolumab and ipilimumab in sequence. The V and J genes are TRBV5-5 and TRBJ2-7, with D perhaps matching TRBD2 (6 bases). This receptor was obtained from a human donor with melanoma. The CDR3 region has the DNA TGTGCCAGCAGCTTGGGGGACTGGAGCTCCTACGAGCAGTACTTC. It specifies CASSLGDWSSYEQYF.